This T cell receptor beta chain was documented in a study of blood T cell repertoires in COVID-19. As for the study in general: Nucleic acid was either cDNA or gDNA, and it came from T cells, B-cell-depleted T cells, or PBMCs.

TCRdb's table, derived via immunoSEQ multiplex PCR, lists solely in-frame clones and lacks some. The sample has approximately 160,000 clones, roughly 90% seen once. CDR1 is KGHSH, CDR2 LQKENI, per germline. CDR3 length equals 16 residues. V was pared by 4 bases and J by 0 bases, with 12 bases between. This sequence originates from a woman aged 70-85 years with acute or convalescent COVID-19. This chain links TRBV18 with TRBJ2-2; D may be TRBD1 (6 bases). Input material: peripheral blood. The chain's CDR3 is CASSLIGQTNTGELFF. CDR3 nucleotides: TGTGCCAGCTCACTAATCGGACAGACGAACACCGGGGAGCTGTTTTTT.